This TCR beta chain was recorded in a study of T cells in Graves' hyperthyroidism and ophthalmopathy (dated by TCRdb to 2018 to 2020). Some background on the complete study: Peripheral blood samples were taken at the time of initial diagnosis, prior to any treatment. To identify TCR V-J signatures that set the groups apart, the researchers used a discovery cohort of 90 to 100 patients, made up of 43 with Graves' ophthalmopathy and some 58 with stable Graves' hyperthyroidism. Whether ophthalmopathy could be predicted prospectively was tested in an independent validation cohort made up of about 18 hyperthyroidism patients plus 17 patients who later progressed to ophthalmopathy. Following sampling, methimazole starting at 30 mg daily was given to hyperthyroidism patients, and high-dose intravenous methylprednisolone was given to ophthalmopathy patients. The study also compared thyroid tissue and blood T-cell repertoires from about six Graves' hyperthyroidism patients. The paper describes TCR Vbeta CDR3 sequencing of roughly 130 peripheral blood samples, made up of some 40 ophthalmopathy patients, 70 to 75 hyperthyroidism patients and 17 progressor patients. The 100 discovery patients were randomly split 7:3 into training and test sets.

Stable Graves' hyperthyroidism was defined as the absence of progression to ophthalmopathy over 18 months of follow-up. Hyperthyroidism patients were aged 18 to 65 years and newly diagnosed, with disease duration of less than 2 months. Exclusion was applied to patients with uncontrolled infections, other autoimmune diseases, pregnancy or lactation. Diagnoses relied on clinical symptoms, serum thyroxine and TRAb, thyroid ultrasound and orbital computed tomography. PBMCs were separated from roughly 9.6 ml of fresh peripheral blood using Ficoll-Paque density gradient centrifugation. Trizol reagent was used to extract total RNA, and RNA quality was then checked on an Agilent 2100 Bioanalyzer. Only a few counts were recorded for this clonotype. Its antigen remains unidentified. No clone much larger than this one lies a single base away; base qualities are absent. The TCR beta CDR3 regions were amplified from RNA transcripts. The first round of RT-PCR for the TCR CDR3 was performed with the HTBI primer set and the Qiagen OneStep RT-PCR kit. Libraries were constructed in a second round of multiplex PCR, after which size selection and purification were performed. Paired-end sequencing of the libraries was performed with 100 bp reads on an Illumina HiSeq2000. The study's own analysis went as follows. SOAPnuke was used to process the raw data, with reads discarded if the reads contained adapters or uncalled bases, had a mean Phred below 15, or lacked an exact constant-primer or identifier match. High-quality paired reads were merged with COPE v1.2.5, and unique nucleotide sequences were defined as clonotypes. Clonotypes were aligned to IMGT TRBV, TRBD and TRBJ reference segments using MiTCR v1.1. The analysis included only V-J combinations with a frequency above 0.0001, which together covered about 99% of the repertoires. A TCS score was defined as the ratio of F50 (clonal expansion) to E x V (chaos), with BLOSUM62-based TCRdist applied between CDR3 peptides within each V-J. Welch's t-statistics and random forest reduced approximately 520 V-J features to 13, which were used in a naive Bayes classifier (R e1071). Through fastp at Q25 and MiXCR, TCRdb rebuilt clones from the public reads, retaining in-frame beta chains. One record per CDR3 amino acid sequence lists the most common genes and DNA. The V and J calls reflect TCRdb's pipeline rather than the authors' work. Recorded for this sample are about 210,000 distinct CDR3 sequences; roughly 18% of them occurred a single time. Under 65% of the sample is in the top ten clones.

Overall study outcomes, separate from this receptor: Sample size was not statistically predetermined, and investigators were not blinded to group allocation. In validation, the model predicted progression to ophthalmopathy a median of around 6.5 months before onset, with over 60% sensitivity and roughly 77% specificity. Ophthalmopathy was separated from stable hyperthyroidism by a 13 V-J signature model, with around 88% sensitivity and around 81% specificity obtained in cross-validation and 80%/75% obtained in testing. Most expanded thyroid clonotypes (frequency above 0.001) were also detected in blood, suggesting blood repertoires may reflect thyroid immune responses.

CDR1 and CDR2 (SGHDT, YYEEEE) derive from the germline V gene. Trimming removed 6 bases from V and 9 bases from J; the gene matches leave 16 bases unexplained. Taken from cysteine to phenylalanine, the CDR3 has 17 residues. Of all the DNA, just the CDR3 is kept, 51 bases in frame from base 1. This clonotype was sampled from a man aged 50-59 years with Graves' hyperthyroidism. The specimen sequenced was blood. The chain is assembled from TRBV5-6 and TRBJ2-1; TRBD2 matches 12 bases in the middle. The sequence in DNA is TGTGCCAGCACCCGTTGGGCTAGCGGGAGGGCCCACGGTGAGCAGTTCTTC. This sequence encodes CASTRWASGRAHGEQFF.